A single T cell receptor (beta chain) is shown here with its context. It was with 60 Vbeta and 13 Jbeta primers that the PCR ran. Assay: immunoSEQ multiplex PCR; the TCRdb copy retains only in-frame clones and omits some. This sample has fewer than 110,000 clones, with more than 80% found just once. This entry comes from a study of cytomegalovirus exposure and HLA in healthy donors. There are 12 residues in the CDR3. V was pared by 4 bases and J by 5 bases, with 7 bases between. Germline V CDR1 and CDR2: ENHRY, SYGVKD. What was sequenced was PBMCs. The origin of this receptor is a man aged 25-45 years in good health and CMV-seronegative. The rearrangement links TRBV10-3 to TRBJ2-3; D is unclear. CDR3 sequence (DNA): TGTGCCATCAGTGGCACCGGAGATACGCAGTATTTT. Amino acids: CAISGTGDTQYF.